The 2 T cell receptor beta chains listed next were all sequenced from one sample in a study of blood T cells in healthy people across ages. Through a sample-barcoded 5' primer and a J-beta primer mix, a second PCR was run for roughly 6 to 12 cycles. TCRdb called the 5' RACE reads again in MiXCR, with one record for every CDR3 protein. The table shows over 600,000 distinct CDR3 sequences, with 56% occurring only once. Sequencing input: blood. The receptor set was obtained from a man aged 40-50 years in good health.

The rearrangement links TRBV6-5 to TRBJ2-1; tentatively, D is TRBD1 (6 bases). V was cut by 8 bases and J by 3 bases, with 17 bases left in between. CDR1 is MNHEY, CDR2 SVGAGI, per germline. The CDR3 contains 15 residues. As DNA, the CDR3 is TGTGCCAGCGGCAGGGGCGCGAGCTTCTACAATGAGCAGTTCTTC. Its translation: CASGRGASFYNEQFF.

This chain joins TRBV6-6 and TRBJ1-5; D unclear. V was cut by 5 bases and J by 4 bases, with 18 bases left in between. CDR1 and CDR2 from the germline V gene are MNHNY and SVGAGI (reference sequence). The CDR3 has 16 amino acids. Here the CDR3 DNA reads TGTGCCAGCAGTCACGTGGACTCTGTGGTTAATCAGCCCCAGCATTTT. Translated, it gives CASSHVDSVVNQPQHF.